The source of this T cell receptor beta chain is a study of control samples from healthy donors and cancer patients. This CDR3 is 16 amino acids long. Germline CDR1 is MNHEY and CDR2 is SVGEGT. V shed 5 bases and J 12 bases; nucleotides not matched to a gene: 16. Libraries were prepared by immunoSEQ multiplex PCR; TCRdb keeps only in-frame clonotypes and omits some of them. The profile covers 100,000 to 150,000 clones, with about 95% appearing a single time and approximately 4% taken by the ten largest. The gene calls are TRBV6-2 or TRBV6-3 and TRBJ1-6; 7 bases map to TRBD1. The sequenced sample was blood. This clonotype was sampled from a man aged 30-40 years in good health. The CDR3 protein is CASSPRAGGRMEPLHF. The CDR3 DNA is TGTGCCAGCAGTCCACGGGCAGGGGGTCGTATGGAACCCCTCCACTTT.